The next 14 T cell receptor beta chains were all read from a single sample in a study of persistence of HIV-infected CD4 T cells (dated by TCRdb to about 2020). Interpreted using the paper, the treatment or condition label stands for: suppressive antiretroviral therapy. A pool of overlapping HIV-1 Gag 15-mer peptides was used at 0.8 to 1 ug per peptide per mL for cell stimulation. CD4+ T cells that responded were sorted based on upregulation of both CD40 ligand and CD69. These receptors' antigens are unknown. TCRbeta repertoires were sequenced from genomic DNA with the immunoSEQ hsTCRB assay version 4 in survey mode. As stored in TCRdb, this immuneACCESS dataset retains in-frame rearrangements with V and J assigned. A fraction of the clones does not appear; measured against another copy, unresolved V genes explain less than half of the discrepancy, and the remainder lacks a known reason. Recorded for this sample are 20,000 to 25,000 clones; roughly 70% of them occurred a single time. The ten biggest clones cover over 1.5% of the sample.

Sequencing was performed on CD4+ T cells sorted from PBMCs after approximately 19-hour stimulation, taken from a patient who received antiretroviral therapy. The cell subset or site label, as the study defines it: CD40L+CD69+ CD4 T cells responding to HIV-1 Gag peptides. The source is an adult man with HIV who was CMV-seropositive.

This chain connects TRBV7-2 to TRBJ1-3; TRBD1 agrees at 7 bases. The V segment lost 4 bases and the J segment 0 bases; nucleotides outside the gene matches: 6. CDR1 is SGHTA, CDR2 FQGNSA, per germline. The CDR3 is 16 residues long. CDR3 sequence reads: CASSSGQAHSGNTIYF. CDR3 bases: TGTGCCAGCAGCTCCGGACAGGCCCACTCTGGAAACACCATATATTTT.

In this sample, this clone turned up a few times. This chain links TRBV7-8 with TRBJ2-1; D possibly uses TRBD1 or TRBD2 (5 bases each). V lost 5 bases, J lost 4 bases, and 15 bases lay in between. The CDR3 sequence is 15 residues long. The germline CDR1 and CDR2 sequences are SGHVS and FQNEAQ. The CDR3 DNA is TGTGCCAGCAGCCCATCCGGGGCCACATACAATGAGCAGTTCTTC. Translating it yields CASSPSGATYNEQFF.

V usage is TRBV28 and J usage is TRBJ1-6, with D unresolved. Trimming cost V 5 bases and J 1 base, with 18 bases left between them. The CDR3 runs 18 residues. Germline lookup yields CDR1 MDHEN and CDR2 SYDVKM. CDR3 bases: TGTGCCAGCAGTGGATTTGGGTGGAGAAAGTCCTATAATTCACCCCTCCACTTT. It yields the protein CASSGFGWRKSYNSPLHF.

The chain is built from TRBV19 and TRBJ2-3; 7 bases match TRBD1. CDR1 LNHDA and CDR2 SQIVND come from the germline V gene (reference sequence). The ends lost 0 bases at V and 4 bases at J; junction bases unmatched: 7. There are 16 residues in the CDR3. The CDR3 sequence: CASSIDTQGTADTQYF. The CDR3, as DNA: TGTGCCAGTAGTATAGATACACAGGGGACCGCAGATACGCAGTATTTT.

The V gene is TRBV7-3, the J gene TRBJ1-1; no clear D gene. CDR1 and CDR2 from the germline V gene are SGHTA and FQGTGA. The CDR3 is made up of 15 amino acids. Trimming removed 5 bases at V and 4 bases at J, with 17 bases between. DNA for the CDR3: TGTGCCAGCAGCATAAACTCGGGGTCGGTCACTGAAGCTTTCTTT. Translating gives CASSINSGSVTEAFF.

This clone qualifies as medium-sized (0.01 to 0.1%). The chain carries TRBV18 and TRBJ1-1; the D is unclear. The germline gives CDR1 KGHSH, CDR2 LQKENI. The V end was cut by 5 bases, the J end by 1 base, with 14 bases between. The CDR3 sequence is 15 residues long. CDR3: CASSSAFIPNTEAFF. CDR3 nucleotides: TGTGCCAGCTCATCAGCATTTATCCCGAACACTGAAGCTTTCTTT.

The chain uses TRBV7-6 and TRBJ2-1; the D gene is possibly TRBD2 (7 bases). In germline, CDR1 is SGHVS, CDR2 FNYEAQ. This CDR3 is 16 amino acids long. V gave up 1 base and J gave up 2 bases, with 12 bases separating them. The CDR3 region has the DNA TGTGCCAGCAGCTTAGTCGACGGGGGGCCCTACAATGAGCAGTTCTTC. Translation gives CASSLVDGGPYNEQFF.

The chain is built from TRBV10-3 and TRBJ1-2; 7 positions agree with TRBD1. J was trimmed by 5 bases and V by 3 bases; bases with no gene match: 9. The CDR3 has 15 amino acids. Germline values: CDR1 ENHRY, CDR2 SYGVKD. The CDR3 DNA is TGTGCCATCAGTGATGGGGGACAGAGCATATATGGCTACACCTTC. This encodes CAISDGGQSIYGYTF.

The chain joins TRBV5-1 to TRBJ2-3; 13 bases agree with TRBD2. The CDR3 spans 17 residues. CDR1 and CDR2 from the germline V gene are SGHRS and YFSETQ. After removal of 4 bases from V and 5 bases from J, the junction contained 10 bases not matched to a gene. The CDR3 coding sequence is TGCGCCAGCAGCGTATGGACTAGCGGGGGAATGGGAGATACGCAGTATTTT. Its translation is CASSVWTSGGMGDTQYF.

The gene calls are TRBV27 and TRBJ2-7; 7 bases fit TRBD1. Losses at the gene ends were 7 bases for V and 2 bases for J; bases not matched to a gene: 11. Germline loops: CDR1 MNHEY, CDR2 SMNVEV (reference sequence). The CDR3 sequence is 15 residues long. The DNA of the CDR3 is TGTGCCAGCACGATAAGGGGGCAGGGGGCCTACGAGCAGTACTTC. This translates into CASTIRGQGAYEQYF.

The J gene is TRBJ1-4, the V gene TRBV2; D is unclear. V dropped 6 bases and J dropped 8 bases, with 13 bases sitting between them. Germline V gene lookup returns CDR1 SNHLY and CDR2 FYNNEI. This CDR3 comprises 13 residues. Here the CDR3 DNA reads TGTGCCAGCAGGGTAGGTGGTCTGGAAAAACTGTTTTTT. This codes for CASRVGGLEKLFF.

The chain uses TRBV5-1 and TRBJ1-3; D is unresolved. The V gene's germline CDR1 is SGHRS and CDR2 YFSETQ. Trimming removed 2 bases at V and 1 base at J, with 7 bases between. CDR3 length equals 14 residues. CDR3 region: CASSFLGSGNTIYF. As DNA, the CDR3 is TGCGCCAGCAGCTTTTTAGGATCTGGAAACACCATATATTTT.

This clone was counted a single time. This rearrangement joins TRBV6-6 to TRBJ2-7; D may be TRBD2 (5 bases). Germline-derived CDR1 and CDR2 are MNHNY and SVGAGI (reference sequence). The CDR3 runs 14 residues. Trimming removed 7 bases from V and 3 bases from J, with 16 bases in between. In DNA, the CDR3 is TGTGCCAGCAATAAACTAGGAGCTGTCTACGAGCAGTACTTC. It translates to CASNKLGAVYEQYF.

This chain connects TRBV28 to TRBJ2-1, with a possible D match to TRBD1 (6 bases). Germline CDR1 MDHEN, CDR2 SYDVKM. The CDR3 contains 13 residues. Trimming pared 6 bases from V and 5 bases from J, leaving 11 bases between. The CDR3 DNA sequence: TGTGCCAGCAGGGTAGACAGGCACAATGAGCAGTTCTTC. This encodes CASRVDRHNEQFF.